Each of the 18 T cell receptor beta chains below was sequenced from the same sample in a study of identifying expanded T cells in peripheral blood (dated by TCRdb to about 2019). The library was built by means of the immunoSEQ multiplex PCR assay. The immuneACCESS repertoire file appears here via TCRdb, limited to in-frame rearrangements. These files lack a portion of the clones; in checked studies, under half of the deficit traces to unresolved V genes, and the cause of the others is not known. This sample gives around 99,000 clones in total; 88% of them show up just once. Of the sample, 8% to 9% falls within the top ten clones. Sequenced sample: blood. These receptor sequences come from a person between 18 and 75 years old in good health.

This clone was seen just once. The chain carries TRBV7-8 and TRBJ2-1; 14 bases are a match to TRBD2. V gave up 3 bases and J gave up 12 bases; unmatched junction bases: 7. CDR3 length: 15 amino acids. Germline CDR1 and CDR2: SGHVS and FQNEAQ. CDR3 DNA: TGTGCCAGCAGCTTGTCGGGACTAGCGGGAGTCCGGCAGTTCTTC. Amino acid sequence: CASSLSGLAGVRQFF.

This rearrangement joins TRBV6-5 to TRBJ2-1; D possibly corresponds to TRBD2 (6 bases). Trimming took off 3 bases at V and 8 bases at J, with 14 bases between the two ends. The CDR3 has 14 residues. Germline loops: CDR1 MNHEY, CDR2 SVGAGI. The CDR3 loop is CASSYFGGRDEQFF. In DNA, the CDR3 is TGTGCCAGCAGTTATTTCGGGGGTCGGGATGAGCAGTTCTTC.

V and J are TRBV4-2 and TRBJ2-3; 16 bases are shared with TRBD2. This CDR3 has 16 amino acids. In germline, CDR1 is LGHNA, CDR2 YNFKEQ. V lost 4 bases, J lost 5 bases, and 3 bases stayed unmatched. Written as DNA, the CDR3 is TGTGCCAGCAGCCCGGGACTAGCGGGAGGGCTAGATACGCAGTATTTT. It specifies CASSPGLAGGLDTQYF.

The V and J genes are TRBV29-1 and TRBJ2-3; 12 positions match TRBD2. With V trimmed by 3 bases and J by 6 bases, 1 base remained unmatched. In germline, CDR1 is SQVTM, CDR2 ANQGSEA. The CDR3 extends over 13 amino acids. The CDR3 loop reads CSVETSGSDTQYF. The CDR3 bases are TGCAGCGTTGAGACTAGCGGGAGCGATACGCAGTATTTT.

The chain uses TRBV6-5 and TRBJ2-7; 7 nucleotides agree with TRBD1. J lost 5 bases, V lost 6 bases, and 4 bases had no gene match. Germline CDR1 is MNHEY and CDR2 is SVGAGI. The CDR3 extends over 12 amino acids. CDR3 sequence (DNA): TGTGCCAGCAGCAACACAGGGGACGAGCAGTACTTC. Protein sequence: CASSNTGDEQYF.

The rearrangement links TRBV18 to TRBJ2-3; D ambiguous. The CDR3 has 15 residues. Germline CDR1 reads KGHSH; CDR2 reads LQKENI. Trimming removed 0 bases at V and 0 bases at J, with 7 bases between. CDR3 protein: CASSPPRPSTDTQYF. In DNA, the CDR3 is TGTGCCAGCTCACCACCGAGGCCTAGCACAGATACGCAGTATTTT. The full variable domain, in which reference TRBV18 and TRBJ2-3 provide the parts outside the CDR3, is NAGVMQNPRHLVRRRGQEARLRCSPMKGHSHVYWYRQLPEEGLKFMVYLQKENIIDESGMPKERFSAEFPKEGPSILRIQQVVRGDSAAYFCASSPPRPSTDTQYFGPGTRLTVL.

The chain couples TRBV10-1 to TRBJ2-3, with 14 positions matching TRBD2. This CDR3 spans 22 amino acids. Germline lookup yields CDR1 WNHNN and CDR2 SYGVQD (reference sequence). The junction had 23 bases not matched to a gene; V was cut back by 6 bases and J by 3 bases. CDR3 residues: CASRDRDRGLAGGVTETDTQYF. CDR3 nucleotide sequence: TGCGCCAGCAGAGACCGGGACAGAGGACTAGCGGGAGGCGTGACAGAAACAGATACGCAGTATTTT.

This chain connects TRBV7-3 to TRBJ2-7; possible D gene TRBD1, 6 bases. V shed 1 base and J shed 6 bases, with 13 bases lying between them. From germline, CDR1 is SGHTA and CDR2 FQGTGA. The CDR3 covers 14 residues. CDR3 DNA sequence: TGTGCCAGCAGCTTAAGGGCAGGGGAAGGCGAGCAGTACTTC. It is translated as CASSLRAGEGEQYF.

This chain links TRBV9 with TRBJ2-3; 9 nucleotides agree with TRBD1. Germline V lookup: CDR1 SGDLS, CDR2 YYNGEE. V trimming: 2 bases; J trimming: 1 base; junction bases outside the gene matches: 5. The CDR3 runs to 16 residues. DNA of the CDR3: TGTGCCAGCAGCGTGGGACAGGGTTTGGGCACAGATACGCAGTATTTT. It translates to CASSVGQGLGTDTQYF.

This clone was counted a single time. This rearrangement joins TRBV27 to TRBJ2-7, with D tentatively TRBD1 (5 bases). The CDR3 has 12 amino acids. Trimming removed 7 bases from V and 4 bases from J, with 11 bases in between. The germline gives CDR1 MNHEY, CDR2 SMNVEV (reference sequence). The CDR3 DNA sequence: TGTGCCAGCATAGGAAGGGGATACGAGCAGTACTTC. Translation: CASIGRGYEQYF.

This chain uses TRBV10-3 with TRBJ2-2; 8 bases map to TRBD1. The germline V gene has CDR1 ENHRY and CDR2 SYGVKD. V lost 3 bases to trimming and J lost 6 bases; unmatched junction nucleotides: 0. This CDR3 contains 13 residues. The CDR3 sequence: CAISDRGPGELFF. In DNA, the CDR3 is TGTGCCATCAGTGACAGGGGGCCCGGGGAGCTGTTTTTT.

CDR3 in amino acids: CASSSVAWEDTQYF. The CDR3 DNA sequence: TGTGCCAGCAGCTCCGTAGCCTGGGAGGATACGCAGTATTTT. The V call is TRBV7-9, the J call TRBJ2-3, with D possibly TRBD2 on 5 matching bases. Trimming took 4 bases from V and 6 from J, leaving 14 bases between them. The CDR3 runs 14 residues. Germline-derived CDR1 and CDR2 are SEHNR and FQNEAQ (reference sequence).

The genes are TRBV9 and TRBJ2-3; no reliable D call. The V end lost 2 bases, the J end lost 0 bases, and 16 bases lay between the germline ends. The CDR3 loop spans 17 amino acids. Germline V gene sequence: CDR1 SGDLS, CDR2 YYNGEE. The CDR3: CASSVSSLTSSTDTQYF. CDR3 sequence (DNA): TGTGCCAGCAGCGTCTCCTCCTTGACCTCTAGCACAGATACGCAGTATTTT. The complete variable domain, with remaining parts taken from reference TRBV9 and TRBJ2-3, reads DSGVTQTPKHLITATGQRVTLRCSPRSGDLSVYWYQQSLDQGLQFLIQYYNGEERAKGNILERFSAQQFPDLHSELNLSSLELGDSALYFCASSVSSLTSSTDTQYFGPGTRLTVL.

The chain couples TRBV6-1 to TRBJ2-7; TRBD1 aligns across 8 bases. The CDR3 is 15 amino acids. CDR1 is MNHNS, CDR2 SASEGT, per germline. Losses at the gene ends were 7 bases for V and 7 bases for J; bases not matched to a gene: 15. The CDR3 bases are TGTGCCAGCACCGTACAGGGGGGACCCCTAAGTGAGCAGTACTTC. Translated: CASTVQGGPLSEQYF.

The CDR3, as DNA: TGTGCCAGCAGCTTAGATGATGACAGGGGTGGCTACACCTTC. Amino acid sequence: CASSLDDDRGGYTF. The chain uses TRBV7-9 and TRBJ1-2; 8 nucleotides match TRBD1. The V and J ends lost 1 base and 7 bases, in that order; junction bases with no gene match: 5. CDR1 is SEHNR, CDR2 FQNEAQ, per germline (reference sequence). CDR3 length: 14 amino acids.

The chain couples TRBV7-6 to TRBJ2-2; D might be TRBD1 (5 bases). CDR3 length equals 14 residues. Trimming pared 5 bases from V and 3 bases from J, leaving 10 bases between. Germline V gives CDR1 SGHVS, CDR2 FNYEAQ. The CDR3 DNA is TGTGCCAGCAGCGGGGCTCGGTACACCGGGGAGCTGTTTTTT. This codes for CASSGARYTGELFF. Full variable domain (missing parts from reference TRBV7-6 and TRBJ2-2): GAGVSQSPRYKVTKRGQDVALRCDPISGHVSLYWYRQALGQGPEFLTYFNYEAQQDKSGLPNDRFSAERPEGSISTLTIQRTEQRDSAMYRCASSGARYTGELFFGEGSRLTVL.

The chain has TRBV7-9 and TRBJ2-2; D is tentatively TRBD1 or TRBD2 (7 bases each). Trimming cost V 4 bases and J 1 base, with 16 bases left between them. The CDR3 has 17 amino acids. Germline CDR1 and CDR2: SEHNR and FQNEAQ (reference sequence). The CDR3 here is CASSSHAGDRNTGELFF. The CDR3 nucleotides are TGTGCCAGCAGCTCCCACGCGGGGGACAGGAACACCGGGGAGCTGTTTTTT.

V and J are TRBV28 and TRBJ2-5; D may be TRBD1 (7 bases). The germline V and J ends were trimmed by 6 bases and 2 bases, with 16 bases remaining between them. CDR1 is MDHEN, CDR2 SYDVKM, per germline. The CDR3 extends over 15 amino acids. This CDR3 is CASRGGGTAQETQYF. CDR3 coding DNA: TGTGCCAGCAGGGGGGGCGGGACAGCTCAAGAGACCCAGTACTTC.